The TCR beta chain under discussion was sequenced for a study of T cells in Graves' hyperthyroidism and ophthalmopathy. For the study at large: Peripheral blood samples were taken at initial diagnosis, prior to any treatment.

The CDR3 is made up of 17 amino acids. Germline lookup yields CDR1 SGHRS and CDR2 YFSETQ. The V gene end was trimmed by 4 bases and the J gene end by 4 bases; junction bases not matched to a gene: 7. The source material, RNA transcripts, was used to amplify TCR beta CDR3 regions. Using the HTBI primer set, a first-round RT-PCR was run on the TCR CDR3. In TCRdb, the multiplex PCR reads were re-called with MiXCR into one record per CDR3 protein. The sample shows 400,000 to 550,000 distinct CDR3 sequences, approximately 14% of them seen only once. This clonotype has only a few counts. V gene TRBV5-1 combines with J gene TRBJ2-5; 16 bases align to TRBD2. What was sequenced was blood. This sequence originates from a woman between 18 and 30 years old with Graves' hyperthyroidism. Written as DNA, the CDR3 is TGCGCCAGCAGCCAATCCGGGACTAGCGGGGGGGGAGAGACCCAGTACTTC. It translates to CASSQSGTSGGGETQYF.